Following are 20 T cell receptor beta chains from one sample sequenced in a study of cytomegalovirus exposure and HLA in healthy donors. Data came from immunoSEQ multiplex PCR; TCRdb stores just in-frame clones and leaves some out. The sample holds a few hundred thousand clones, 75% to 90% seen once. Material: PBMCs. The receptors were gathered from a woman aged 18 to 35 in good health and CMV-seronegative.

The chain joins TRBV27 to TRBJ1-3; 7 bases fit TRBD1. The CDR3 loop spans 16 amino acids. CDR1 is MNHEY, CDR2 SMNVEV, per germline (reference sequence). Unmatched junction bases numbered 9, after V lost 4 bases and J lost 3 bases. CDR3 sequence reads: CASSSLQGFGGNTIYF. The CDR3 DNA reads as TGTGCCAGCAGTTCCCTACAGGGGTTTGGTGGAAACACCATATATTTT.

The chain links TRBV28 to TRBJ1-2, with D possibly matching TRBD1 (6 bases). CDR1 and CDR2 (germline): MDHEN, SYDVKM. Trimming removed 2 bases from V and 7 bases from J, with 11 bases in between. The CDR3 loop spans 13 amino acids. CDR3 coding DNA: TGTGCCAGCAGTTTAGAACCAGGGGTTGGCTACACCTTC. Its protein is CASSLEPGVGYTF.

The V call is TRBV5-6, the J call TRBJ2-5; 8 bases align to TRBD2. CDR1 is SGHDT, CDR2 YYEEEE, per germline. Trimming at V came to 2 bases and at J to 1 base, leaving 13 bases not matched to a gene. The CDR3 totals 18 residues. CDR3 amino acids: CASSFLRSAGGPQETQYF. The CDR3 DNA sequence: TGTGCCAGCAGCTTCCTAAGGTCGGCGGGAGGTCCCCAAGAGACCCAGTACTTC.

The CDR3 reads CASSPGQGNTEAFF. The DNA for the CDR3 is TGTGCCAGCAGCCCGGGACAGGGGAACACTGAAGCTTTCTTT. The chain combines TRBV7-9 with TRBJ1-1, with 9 bases identical to TRBD1. V lost 5 bases and J lost 1; bases outside the gene matches: 2. Germline V CDR1 and CDR2: SEHNR, FQNEAQ (reference sequence). This CDR3 has 14 amino acids.

V is TRBV7-9 and J is TRBJ2-7, with D maybe TRBD2 (6 bases). Trimming stripped 7 bases from V and 6 bases from J, with 19 bases between. The CDR3 sequence is 14 residues long. Germline lookup yields CDR1 SEHNR and CDR2 FQNEAQ (reference sequence). CDR3 nucleotides: TGTGCCAGCAAGGCTCAGGGAGGTTCTAGCGAGCAGTACTTC. Translation gives CASKAQGGSSEQYF.

This chain joins TRBV2 and TRBJ2-6; D call uncertain. This CDR3 has 15 amino acids. Trimming removed 4 bases at V and 1 base at J, with 8 bases between. Germline-derived CDR1 and CDR2 are SNHLY and FYNNEI. The CDR3 DNA reads TGTGCCAGCAGTGCAGAAAAATCTGGGGCCAACGTCCTGACTTTC. Protein: CASSAEKSGANVLTF.

This chain links TRBV7-8 with TRBJ2-7; no firm D call. CDR1 is SGHVS and CDR2 is FQNEAQ in the germline V gene. Trimming pared 3 bases from V and 5 bases from J, leaving 8 bases between. The CDR3 totals 12 residues. CDR3 in DNA: TGTGCCAGCAGCTTCTTAGCAGACGAGCAGTACTTC. As protein: CASSFLADEQYF.

The chain links TRBV28 to TRBJ1-2, with unresolved D. This CDR3 has 11 residues. V shed 3 bases and J shed 7 bases, with 6 bases lying between them. CDR1 and CDR2 (germline): MDHEN, SYDVKM. The CDR3 nucleotides read TGTGCCAGCAGTTTCAGCGGTGGCTACACCTTC. Translated, it gives CASSFSGGYTF.

This clone was detected only a few times. The chain uses TRBV9 and TRBJ2-3; 7 bases map to TRBD2. V shed 0 bases and J 2 bases; nucleotides not matched to a gene: 3. This CDR3 has 15 amino acids. Germline CDR1 reads SGDLS; CDR2 reads YYNGEE. As DNA, the CDR3 is TGTGCCAGCAGCGTAGTGGGAGGGGACACAGATACGCAGTATTTT. Amino acid sequence: CASSVVGGDTDTQYF.

This chain links TRBV7-7 with TRBJ1-5, with 7 bases matching TRBD1. The V gene end was trimmed by 0 bases and the J gene end by 4 bases; junction bases not matched to a gene: 9. The germline CDR1 and CDR2 sequences are SSHAT and FNYEAQ (reference sequence). The CDR3 length is 17 residues. The CDR3 here is CASSLAAGGYLNQPQHF. As DNA, the CDR3 is TGTGCCAGCAGCTTAGCGGCAGGGGGTTATCTTAATCAGCCCCAGCATTTT.

V is TRBV5-1 and J is TRBJ2-3; 8 nucleotides agree with TRBD2. V gave up 0 bases and J gave up 5 bases; unmatched junction bases: 5. This CDR3 is built from 15 residues. Germline V gives CDR1 SGHRS, CDR2 YFSETQ. As DNA, the CDR3 is TGCGCCAGCAGCTTGGAAGCGGGAGTGAGAGATACGCAGTATTTT. Translated, it gives CASSLEAGVRDTQYF.

This chain uses TRBV4-2 with TRBJ2-1, with 8 bases matching TRBD2. This CDR3 has 17 residues. CDR1 LGHNA and CDR2 YNFKEQ come from the germline V gene. The V gene end was trimmed by 0 bases and the J gene end by 7 bases; junction bases not matched to a gene: 11. The CDR3, as DNA: TGTGCCAGCAGCCAAGATGCTGGGCTAGCGGGTGAGAATGAGCAGTTCTTC. It encodes CASSQDAGLAGENEQFF.

This CDR3 reads CSVRSGASSYEQYF. The CDR3 DNA reads TGCAGCGTTCGGTCAGGGGCCTCCTCCTACGAGCAGTACTTC. The J gene is TRBJ2-7, the V gene TRBV29-1; TRBD1 is a possible D gene (6 bases). CDR3 length: 14 amino acids. The V and J ends lost 5 bases and 0 bases respectively, with 14 bases between them. Germline V gene sequence: CDR1 SQVTM, CDR2 ANQGSEA.

There are many counts of this clone. V and J are TRBV18 and TRBJ2-2; 7 bases map to TRBD1. CDR3 length equals 16 residues. Germline trimming cut 0 bases from V and 4 bases from J; bases unmatched to any gene: 5. CDR1 and CDR2 from the germline V gene are KGHSH and LQKENI. CDR3 sequence: CASSPPGTEITGELFF. In DNA, the CDR3 is TGTGCCAGCTCACCACCCGGGACAGAAATCACCGGGGAGCTGTTTTTT. Drawing the rest from reference TRBV18 and TRBJ2-2, the complete variable domain is NAGVMQNPRHLVRRRGQEARLRCSPMKGHSHVYWYRQLPEEGLKFMVYLQKENIIDESGMPKERFSAEFPKEGPSILRIQQVVRGDSAAYFCASSPPGTEITGELFFGEGSRLTVL.

The chain joins TRBV7-2 to TRBJ2-7; D ambiguous. Germline CDR1 reads SGHTA; CDR2 reads FQGNSA. The CDR3 spans 15 residues. Trimming shortened V by 0 bases and J by 7 bases, and 16 bases separated the two germline ends. The CDR3 DNA follows: TGTGCCAGCAGCTTAGCGCCGGAGAACGCTAGGGAGCAGTACTTC. It translates to CASSLAPENAREQYF. The full variable domain, completed using reference TRBV7-2 and TRBJ2-7, is GAGVSQSPSNKVTEKGKDVELRCDPISGHTALYWYRQSLGQGLEFLIYFQGNSAPDKSGLPSDRFSAERTGGSVSTLTIQRTQQEDSAVYLCASSLAPENAREQYFGPGTRLTVT.

The chain employs TRBV5-8 and TRBJ1-4; D is ambiguous. Trimming removed 7 bases from V and 5 bases from J, with 6 bases in between. Germline CDR1 SGHTS, CDR2 YDEGEE. The CDR3 contains 11 residues. The CDR3: CASHSNEKLFF. The CDR3 nucleotides read TGTGCCAGCCACAGCAATGAAAAACTGTTTTTT.

The V and J genes are TRBV28 and TRBJ1-2, with TRBD1 as a possible D gene (5 bases). This CDR3 has 13 residues. V was shortened by 7 bases and J by 4 bases, with 13 bases between the two germline ends. In germline, CDR1 is MDHEN, CDR2 SYDVKM. The CDR3 nucleotides read TGTGCCAGCACCAATCAGGGTCGCTATGGCTACACCTTC. Translated, it gives CASTNQGRYGYTF.

The genes are TRBV5-6 and TRBJ1-2; TRBD1 matches at 10 bases. The ends lost 0 bases at V and 5 bases at J; junction bases unmatched: 10. CDR1 is SGHDT, CDR2 YYEEEE, per germline. The CDR3 sequence is 17 residues long. The CDR3 protein is CASSLAGQGGREYGYTF. In nucleotides, the CDR3 is TGTGCCAGCAGCTTGGCCGGACAGGGGGGGCGCGAGTATGGCTACACCTTC.

The chain is built from TRBV28 and TRBJ2-7; maybe TRBD1 (5 bases). Trimming left V 0 bases short and J 0 bases short, with 18 bases between. Germline V gene data show CDR1 as MDHEN and CDR2 as SYDVKM. The CDR3 has 18 amino acids. CDR3: CASSLWSGIETISYEQYF. CDR3 DNA: TGTGCCAGCAGTTTATGGTCAGGGATAGAAACAATCTCCTACGAGCAGTACTTC.

V and J are TRBV2 and TRBJ2-7, with 7 bases that match TRBD1. Trimming removed 10 bases from V and 7 bases from J; junction bases left unmatched: 13. From germline, CDR1 is SNHLY and CDR2 FYNNEI. The CDR3 has 13 amino acids. CDR3: CATESQGVREQYF. For the CDR3, the DNA is TGTGCCACCGAATCCCAGGGGGTAAGGGAGCAGTACTTC.